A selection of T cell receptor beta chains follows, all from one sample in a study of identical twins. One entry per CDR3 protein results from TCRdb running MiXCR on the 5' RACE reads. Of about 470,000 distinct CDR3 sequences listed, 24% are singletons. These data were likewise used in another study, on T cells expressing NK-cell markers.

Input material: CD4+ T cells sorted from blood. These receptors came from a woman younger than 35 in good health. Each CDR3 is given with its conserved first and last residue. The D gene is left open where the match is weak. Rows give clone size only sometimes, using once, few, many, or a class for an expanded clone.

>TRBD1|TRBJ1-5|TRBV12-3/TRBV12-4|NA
CASSWDRGRQPQHF
TGTGCCAGCAGTTGGGACAGGGGAAGACAGCCCCAGCATTTT
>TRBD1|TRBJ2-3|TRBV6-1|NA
CASSKPGQSPTDTQYF
TGTGCCAGCAGTAAACCGGGACAGAGTCCCACAGATACGCAGTATTTT
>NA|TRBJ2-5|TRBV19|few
CATDPPGKETQYF
TGTGCCACCGACCCCCCAGGGAAAGAGACCCAGTACTTC
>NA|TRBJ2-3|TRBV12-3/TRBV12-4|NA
CASSLWNHGDTQYF
TGTGCCAGCAGTTTATGGAACCATGGGGATACGCAGTATTTT
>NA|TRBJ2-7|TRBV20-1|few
CSARGGFYDSYEQYF
TGCAGTGCTAGAGGTGGCTTCTATGACTCCTACGAGCAGTACTTC
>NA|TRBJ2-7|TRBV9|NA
CASSARDGTSYEQYF
TGTGCCAGCAGCGCGAGGGACGGGACATCCTACGAGCAGTACTTC
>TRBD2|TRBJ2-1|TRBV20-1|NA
CSAPQRGEYEQFF
TGCAGTGCTCCCCAGCGGGGGGAATATGAGCAGTTCTTC
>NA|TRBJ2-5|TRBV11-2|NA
CASSLNSGGGETQYF
TGTGCCAGCAGCTTGAATTCAGGGGGAGGAGAGACCCAGTACTTC
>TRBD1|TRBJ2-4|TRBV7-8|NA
CASSSLTGTGRAKNIQYF
TGTGCCAGCAGCTCCTTAACCGGGACAGGACGGGCCAAAAACATTCAGTACTTC
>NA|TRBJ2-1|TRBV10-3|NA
CAITREGARGEQFF
TGTGCCATCACCCGGGAGGGGGCGAGGGGAGAGCAGTTCTTC
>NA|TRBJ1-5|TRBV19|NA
CASTPGLTVQPQHF
TGTGCCAGCACGCCGGGGCTTACTGTTCAGCCCCAGCATTTT
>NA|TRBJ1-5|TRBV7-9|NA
CASSRLNQPQHF
TGTGCCAGCAGCCGCCTCAATCAGCCCCAGCATTTT
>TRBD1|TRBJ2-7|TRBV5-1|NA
CASSVRTGGYEQYF
TGCGCCAGCAGCGTGAGGACAGGGGGCTACGAGCAGTACTTC
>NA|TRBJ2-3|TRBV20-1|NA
CSARRRSGADTQYF
TGCAGTGCTAGGAGGAGGAGCGGAGCAGATACGCAGTATTTT
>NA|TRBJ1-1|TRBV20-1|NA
CSASIGGLNTEAFF
TGCAGTGCTAGTATCGGAGGGTTGAACACTGAAGCTTTCTTT
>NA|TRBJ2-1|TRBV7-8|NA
CASSFMVTYNEQFF
TGTGCCAGCAGCTTCATGGTTACGTACAATGAGCAGTTCTTC
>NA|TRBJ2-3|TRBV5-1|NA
CASGGLKSGTDTQYF
TGCGCCAGCGGGGGTCTAAAGTCAGGGACAGATACGCAGTATTTT
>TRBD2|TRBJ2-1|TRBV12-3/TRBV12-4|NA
CASRRGLAESFGEQFF
TGTGCCAGCAGGCGGGGACTAGCGGAGTCCTTTGGTGAGCAGTTCTTC
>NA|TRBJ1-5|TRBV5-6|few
CASSLGWGRSQPQHF
TGTGCCAGCAGTCTGGGGTGGGGTCGAAGCCAGCCCCAGCATTTT
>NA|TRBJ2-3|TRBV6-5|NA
CASSYGAGDTQYF
TGTGCCAGCAGTTACGGGGCGGGGGATACGCAGTATTTT
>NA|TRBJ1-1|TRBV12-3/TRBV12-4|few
CASSFGGPTEAFF
TGTGCCAGCAGTTTCGGGGGGCCCACTGAAGCTTTCTTT
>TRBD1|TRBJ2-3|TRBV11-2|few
CASSLTGDGADTQYF
TGTGCCAGCAGCTTAACAGGGGACGGTGCAGATACGCAGTATTTT
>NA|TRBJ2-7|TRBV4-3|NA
CASSQDAGGGGEQYF
TGCGCCAGCAGCCAAGACGCAGGAGGTGGGGGAGAGCAGTACTTC
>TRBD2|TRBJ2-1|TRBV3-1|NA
CASSQDRWGGGANEQFF
TGTGCCAGCAGCCAAGATAGGTGGGGCGGGGGGGCAAATGAGCAGTTCTTC
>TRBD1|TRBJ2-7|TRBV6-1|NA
CATKPFSGTGGNEQYF
TGTGCCACCAAACCCTTTTCCGGGACAGGGGGCAACGAGCAGTACTTC
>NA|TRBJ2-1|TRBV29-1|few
CSVEDQGGPSYNEQFF
TGCAGCGTTGAAGATCAGGGCGGGCCCTCGTACAATGAGCAGTTCTTC
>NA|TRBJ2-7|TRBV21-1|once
CASSNSHEQYF
TGTGCCAGCAGCAATTCCCACGAGCAGTACTTC
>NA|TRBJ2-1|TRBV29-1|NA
CSVEDSSARAYNEQFF
TGCAGCGTTGAAGACTCCTCAGCCAGAGCCTACAATGAGCAGTTCTTC
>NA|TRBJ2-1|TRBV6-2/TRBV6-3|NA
CASSQLVTYNEQFF
TGTGCCAGCAGCCAGTTAGTAACTTACAATGAGCAGTTCTTC
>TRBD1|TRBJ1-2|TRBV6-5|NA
CASSYSGTGSYGYTF
TGTGCCAGCAGTTACTCGGGGACAGGGAGTTATGGCTACACCTTC
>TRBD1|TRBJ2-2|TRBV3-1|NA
CASSHNRGTGELFF
TGTGCCAGCAGCCATAACAGGGGTACCGGGGAGCTGTTTTTT
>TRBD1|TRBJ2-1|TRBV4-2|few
CASSQDAGDRGFF
TGTGCCAGCAGCCAAGATGCGGGGGACAGGGGATTCTTC
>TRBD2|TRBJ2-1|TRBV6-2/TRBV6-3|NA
CASSSRLAGGGNEQFF
TGTGCCAGCAGTTCTCGACTAGCGGGAGGGGGAAATGAGCAGTTCTTC
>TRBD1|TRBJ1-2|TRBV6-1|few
CASRTDRDYGYTF
TGTGCCAGCAGAACCGACAGGGATTATGGCTACACCTTC
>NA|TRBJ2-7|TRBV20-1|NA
CSASASEHYEQYF
TGCAGTGCCTCGGCGAGCGAACACTACGAGCAGTACTTC
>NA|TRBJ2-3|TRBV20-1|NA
CSVGLYRVTDTQYF
TGCAGTGTCGGACTGTATAGAGTCACAGATACGCAGTATTTT
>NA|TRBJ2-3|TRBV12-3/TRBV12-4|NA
CASSLGLGGDTQYF
TGTGCCAGCAGTTTGGGACTGGGTGGGGATACGCAGTATTTT
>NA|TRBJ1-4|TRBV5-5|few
CASYLRAGGKLFF
TGTGCCAGCTACCTTCGCGCCGGTGGAAAACTGTTTTTT
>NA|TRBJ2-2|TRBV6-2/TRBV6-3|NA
CASRSGNTGELFF
TGTGCCAGCAGATCAGGGAACACCGGGGAGCTGTTTTTT
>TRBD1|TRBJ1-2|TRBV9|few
CASSVETGSYGYTF
TGTGCCAGCAGCGTAGAGACAGGGAGCTATGGCTACACCTTC
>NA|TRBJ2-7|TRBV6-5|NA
CASSYRPAPGLSYEQYF
TGTGCCAGCAGTTACCGCCCCGCCCCGGGCTTATCCTACGAGCAGTACTTC
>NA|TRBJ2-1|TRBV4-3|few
CASSQESLAGSEQFF
TGCGCCAGCAGCCAAGAGTCCCTCGCGGGGAGTGAGCAGTTCTTC
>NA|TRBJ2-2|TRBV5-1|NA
CASSRSRDWRGTGELFF
TGCGCCAGCAGCCGTTCCAGGGACTGGCGCGGCACCGGGGAGCTGTTTTTT
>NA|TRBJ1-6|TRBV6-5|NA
CASSYDGTSGSPLHF
TGTGCCAGCAGTTACGATGGGACCTCCGGTTCACCCCTCCACTTT
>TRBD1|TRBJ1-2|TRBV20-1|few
CSALTGGVGYTF
TGCAGTGCCCTTACAGGGGGCGTTGGCTACACCTTC
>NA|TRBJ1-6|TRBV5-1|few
CASSGGSSPLHF
TGCGCCAGCAGCGGAGGGAGTTCACCCCTCCACTTT
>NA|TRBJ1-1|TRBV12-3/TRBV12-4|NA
CASRKDSRGAFF
TGTGCCAGCAGAAAGGACAGCCGCGGGGCTTTCTTT
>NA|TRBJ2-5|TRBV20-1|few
CSARYQDGETQYF
TGCAGTGCTAGGTACCAGGACGGGGAGACCCAGTACTTC
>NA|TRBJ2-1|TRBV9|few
CASSVGMGGLYNEQFF
TGTGCCAGCAGCGTCGGTATGGGGGGCTTGTACAATGAGCAGTTCTTC
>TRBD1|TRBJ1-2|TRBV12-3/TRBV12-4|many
CASTRVGGPYGYTF
TGTGCCAGCACCCGGGTAGGGGGCCCCTATGGCTACACCTTC
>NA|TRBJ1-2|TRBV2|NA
CASSDGGYTF
TGTGCCAGCAGTGACGGCGGCTACACCTTC
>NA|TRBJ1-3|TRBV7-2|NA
CASSKNRNTIYF
TGTGCCAGCAGCAAAAACAGGAACACCATATATTTT
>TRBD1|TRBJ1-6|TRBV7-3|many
CASRSGTGNSPLHF
TGTGCCAGCAGGTCCGGGACAGGAAATTCACCCCTCCACTTT
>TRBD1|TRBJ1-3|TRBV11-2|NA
CASSYGTGRNTIYF
TGTGCCAGCAGCTATGGGACAGGGAGAAACACCATATATTTT
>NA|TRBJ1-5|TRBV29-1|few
CSVAEDRISNQPQHF
TGCAGCGTTGCAGAGGACAGAATTAGCAATCAGCCCCAGCATTTT
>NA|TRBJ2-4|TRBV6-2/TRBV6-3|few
CASSYSRTDVQYF
TGTGCCAGCAGTTACTCGAGGACAGATGTTCAGTACTTC
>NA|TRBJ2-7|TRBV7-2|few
CASSFPSLGHYEQYF
TGTGCCAGCAGCTTTCCGTCTCTTGGGCACTACGAGCAGTACTTC
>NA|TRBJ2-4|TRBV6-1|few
CASSEAKKRIKNIQYF
TGTGCCAGCAGTGAAGCCAAGAAGCGGATCAAAAACATTCAGTACTTC
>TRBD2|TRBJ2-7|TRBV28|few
CASSFLSGGPPYEQYF
TGTGCCAGCAGTTTCCTTAGCGGGGGGCCACCTTACGAGCAGTACTTC